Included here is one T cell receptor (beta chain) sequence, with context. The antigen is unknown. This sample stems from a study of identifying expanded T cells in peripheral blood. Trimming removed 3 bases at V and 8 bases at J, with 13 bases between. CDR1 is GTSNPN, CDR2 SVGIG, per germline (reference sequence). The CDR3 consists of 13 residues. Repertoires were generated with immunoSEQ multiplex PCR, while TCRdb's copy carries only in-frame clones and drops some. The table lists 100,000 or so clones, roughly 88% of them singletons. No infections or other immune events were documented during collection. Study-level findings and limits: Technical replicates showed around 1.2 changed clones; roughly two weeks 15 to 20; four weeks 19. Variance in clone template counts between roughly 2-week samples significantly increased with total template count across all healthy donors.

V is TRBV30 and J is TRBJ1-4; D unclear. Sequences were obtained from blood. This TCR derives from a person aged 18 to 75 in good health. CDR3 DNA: TGTGCCTGGAGGGATCCGTGGAACGAAAAACTGTTTTTT. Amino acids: CAWRDPWNEKLFF.